A selection of T cell receptor beta chains follows, all from one sample in a study of cytomegalovirus exposure and HLA in healthy donors. Sequenced by immunoSEQ multiplex PCR; TCRdb stores in-frame clones only, minus some. The data hold around 60,000 clones, with about 80% observed a single time. Input material: PBMCs. All receptors derive from a man over 45 in good health and CMV-seropositive. Each CDR3 is given with its conserved first and last residue. Fields, in order: J gene, V gene, CDR3 length, CDR3 protein.

TRBJ2-7,TRBV7-8,14,CASSLAGGSYEQYF
TRBJ2-5,TRBV2,14,CASSGGMYQETQYF
TRBJ2-1,TRBV7-3,15,CASSLTRTGNNEQFF
TRBJ2-6,TRBV5-1,18,CASSLAGQGNSGANVLTF
TRBJ1-2,TRBV2,14,CASRGQGDYYGYTF
TRBJ1-2,TRBV19,15,CASSMALGQNYGYTF
TRBJ1-2,TRBV30,10,CAWDINGYPF
TRBJ1-1,TRBV28,19,CASSFAQGAWGSVNTEAFF
TRBJ2-7,TRBV19,15,CASSIARTGTYEQYF
TRBJ2-5,TRBV19,13,CASSGGLAGSQYF
TRBJ1-1,TRBV6-5,14,CASSYPRENTEAFF
TRBJ2-3,TRBV10-3,14,CAISGAGGTDTQYF
TRBJ1-4,TRBV14,14,CASSRTDSYEKLFF
TRBJ2-2,TRBV5-6,12,CASSPHTGELFF
TRBJ2-7,TRBV18,12,CASSGVVDEQYF
TRBJ1-1,TRBV27,13,CASSLMANTEAFF
TRBJ1-1,TRBV5-1,14,CASSSDRVNTEAFF
TRBJ2-7,TRBV30,14,CAWTLWEGPYEQYF
TRBJ1-1,TRBV5-1,14,CASSSTGGVTEAFF
TRBJ2-1,TRBV27,14,CASSIPGVNNAQFF
TRBJ1-2,TRBV6-5,12,CASGTGGYGYTF
.,TRBV28,12,CASSPDSYEQYF
TRBJ1-5,TRBV4-3,16,CASSQEAYGGDQPQHF
TRBJ1-1,TRBV29-1,12,CSVEGGFAEAFF
TRBJ1-6,TRBV18,16,CASSPLKEEVGSPLHF
TRBJ2-3,TRBV21-1,15,CASSRQGARTDTQYF
TRBJ2-1,TRBV5-1,15,CASSSGTSGGSEQFF
TRBJ2-7,TRBV6-5,14,CASRRTSGPYEQYF
TRBJ1-5,TRBV6-1,13,CASSESSNQPQHF
TRBJ2-3,TRBV2,14,CASRRLRQADTQYF
TRBJ1-1,TRBV11-1,14,CASRPSLMNTEAFF
TRBJ2-5,TRBV9,16,CASSVVSSGSQETQYF
TRBJ2-3,TRBV30,15,CAWSVIGGYTDTQYF
TRBJ2-2,TRBV14,17,CASSHLAALANTGELFF
TRBJ1-6,TRBV7-6,15,CASSFRDRGDSPLHF
TRBJ2-5,TRBV2,15,CASSEEDRIQETQYF
TRBJ2-7,TRBV11-2,14,CASSLIRRNYEQYF
TRBJ1-1,TRBV19,15,CASPPTGSGNTAAFF
TRBJ1-2,TRBV5-4,17,CASSGSGTATPNYGYTF
TRBJ2-7,TRBV28,16,CASTIDSPLSSYEQYF
TRBJ2-3,TRBV5-6,16,CASSLYMSGSTDTQYF
TRBJ2-3,TRBV19,13,CASSIDGTDTQYF
TRBJ2-7,TRBV27,16,CASSLYRQGGPREQYF
TRBJ1-3,TRBV14,11,CASSQGSRRYF
TRBJ2-7,TRBV5-1,14,CASSSDDSNYEQYF
TRBJ2-1,TRBV6-1,14,CASRGVEQGNEQFF
TRBJ2-7,TRBV27,13,CASSLSRSYEQYF